This T cell receptor (beta chain) derives from a study of T cells in Graves' hyperthyroidism and ophthalmopathy. This clonotype was recorded at least ten times. What was amplified from RNA transcripts were TCR beta CDR3 regions. TCR CDR3 regions were first amplified by RT-PCR with HTBI primers. One entry per CDR3 protein results from TCRdb running MiXCR on the multiplex PCR reads. The sample contains under 650,000 distinct CDR3 sequences, about 17% of which appear only once. The CDR3 loop spans 13 amino acids. Trimming left V 6 bases short and J 2 bases short, with 11 bases between. V is TRBV12-3 or TRBV12-4 and J is TRBJ2-7; D is ambiguous. Sequencing used blood. The receptor was derived from a woman aged 25 to 39 with Graves' hyperthyroidism. CDR3 protein: CASRVSGPYEQYF. CDR3 coding DNA: TGTGCCAGCAGGGTTTCTGGGCCCTACGAGCAGTACTTC.